These 29 T cell receptor beta chains share one sample of origin, sequenced in a study of cytomegalovirus exposure and HLA in healthy donors. PCR amplification relied on 60 Vbeta primers (plus 13 Jbeta primers). Produced via immunoSEQ multiplex PCR; TCRdb's table is partial and in-frame only. In the table there are around 140,000 clones, around 82% of which are singletons. The sequencing input was PBMCs. These receptor sequences come from a man aged 50 to 59 in good health and CMV-seronegative.

The chain employs TRBV18 and TRBJ2-2, with 7 nucleotides matching TRBD1. CDR1 is KGHSH, CDR2 LQKENI, per germline. The CDR3 runs 17 residues. The J segment lost 0 bases and the V segment lost 0 bases, leaving 4 bases of the junction unmatched. The CDR3 sequence is CASSPPQGTANTGELFF. The CDR3 DNA is TGTGCCAGCTCACCACCCCAGGGGACAGCGAACACCGGGGAGCTGTTTTTT.

The V call is TRBV11-3, the J call TRBJ1-1; TRBD1 agrees at 7 bases. CDR3 length equals 15 residues. V lost 0 bases, J lost 0 bases, and 1 base stayed unmatched. CDR1 and CDR2 (germline): SGHNT, YENEEA. In DNA form, the CDR3 reads TGTGCCAGCAGCTTAGAAGGGACAGTGAACACTGAAGCTTTCTTT. Encoded protein: CASSLEGTVNTEAFF.

V usage is TRBV19 and J usage is TRBJ2-7; D possibly corresponds to TRBD2 (5 bases). V lost 4 bases and J lost 1, with 11 bases in between. The CDR3 has 14 residues. Germline V gene sequence: CDR1 LNHDA, CDR2 SQIVND (reference sequence). This CDR3 reads CASSSRGESYEQYF. For the CDR3, the DNA is TGTGCCAGTAGTAGCCGGGGAGAGTCCTACGAGCAGTACTTC.

V and J are TRBV25-1 and TRBJ1-3, with D unclear. The CDR3 loop spans 13 amino acids. V lost 3 bases and J 0 bases, leaving 3 bases between the germline ends. CDR1 is MGHDK, CDR2 SYGVNS, per germline. CDR3 protein: CASSDGSGNTIYF. In DNA, the CDR3 is TGTGCCAGCAGTGACGGCTCTGGAAACACCATATATTTT.

The chain carries TRBV15 and TRBJ1-3; D call uncertain. CDR1 and CDR2 (germline): LNHNV, YYDKDF (reference sequence). Trimming left V 0 bases short and J 0 bases short, with 15 bases between. CDR3 length: 18 amino acids. The CDR3 is CATSRDLGGSFSGNTIYF. CDR3 DNA sequence: TGTGCCACCAGCAGAGACCTAGGAGGATCCTTCTCTGGAAACACCATATATTTT.

The V gene is TRBV6-5, the J gene TRBJ2-7; a weak D match, TRBD2 (6 bases). Deletions cut 5 bases from V and 6 bases from J, with 17 bases between. Looked up from germline, CDR1 is MNHEY and CDR2 is SVGAGI. CDR3 length: 14 amino acids. CDR3 nucleotide sequence: TGTGCCAGCAGTCCGGGGACTTTCCGGCTCGAGCAGTACTTC. As protein: CASSPGTFRLEQYF.

The chain combines TRBV10-2 with TRBJ2-1, with a tentative D call TRBD2 (6 bases). There are 12 residues in the CDR3. The ends were cut back, 0 bases at V and 16 bases at J, with 13 bases in the middle. Germline assignment: CDR1 WSHSY and CDR2 SAAADI. The CDR3 DNA reads TGCGCCAGCAGTGAGTCCTACGGGACTCCATTCTTC. It encodes CASSESYGTPFF.

The chain links TRBV5-1 to TRBJ2-2; D unclear. The CDR3 consists of 16 residues. V was clipped by 3 bases and J by 1 base, with 13 bases between them. Per the germline V gene, CDR1 is SGHRS and CDR2 is YFSETQ. The CDR3 reads CASSSTLARNTGELFF. The CDR3 region has the DNA TGCGCCAGCAGCTCAACCTTGGCCCGGAACACCGGGGAGCTGTTTTTT.

This chain joins TRBV27 and TRBJ2-7, with a tentative D call TRBD2 (6 bases). Looked up from germline, CDR1 is MNHEY and CDR2 is SMNVEV (reference sequence). CDR3 length: 13 amino acids. Trimming pared 2 bases from V and 3 bases from J, leaving 8 bases between. The CDR3: CASSLRRGYEQYF. CDR3 sequence (DNA): TGTGCCAGCAGTTTAAGGAGGGGCTACGAGCAGTACTTC.

This clone has only one observation. The chain combines TRBV2 with TRBJ2-7, with 10 bases lining up with TRBD2. J lost 4 bases, V lost 0 bases, and 3 bases had no gene match. The CDR3 loop spans 15 amino acids. Per the germline V gene, CDR1 is SNHLY and CDR2 is FYNNEI. The CDR3 DNA sequence: TGTGCCAGCAGTGAAGCCCCTAGCGGGAGTTACGAGCAGTACTTC. It codes for CASSEAPSGSYEQYF.

This chain connects TRBV28 to TRBJ2-3, with 7 bases aligning to TRBD1. V shed 3 bases and J 0 bases; nucleotides not matched to a gene: 6. Germline values: CDR1 MDHEN, CDR2 SYDVKM. The CDR3 sequence is 16 residues long. The CDR3 region is CASSFPGTASTDTQYF. CDR3 sequence (DNA): TGTGCCAGCAGTTTTCCCGGGACAGCCAGCACAGATACGCAGTATTTT. The full variable domain, its missing parts supplied by reference TRBV28 and TRBJ2-3, is DVKVTQSSRYLVKRTGEKVFLECVQDMDHENMFWYRQDPGLGLRLIYFSYDVKMKEKGDIPEGYSVSREKKERFSLILESASTNQTSMYLCASSFPGTASTDTQYFGPGTRLTVL.

The rearrangement uses TRBV30 and TRBJ2-1; TRBD1 matches 8 bases. The germline V gene encodes CDR1 GTSNPN and CDR2 SVGIG (reference sequence). J lost 1 base, V lost 5 bases, and 4 bases had no gene match. The CDR3 sequence is 14 residues long. The CDR3 here is CAWLRDRSYNEQFF. The CDR3, as DNA: TGTGCCTGGCTCCGGGACAGGTCCTACAATGAGCAGTTCTTC.

The chain carries TRBV29-1 and TRBJ2-5; D may be TRBD2 (7 bases). V was cut by 5 bases and J by 4 bases, with 11 bases left in between. The CDR3 covers 12 residues. Germline loops: CDR1 SQVTM, CDR2 ANQGSEA. CDR3 coding DNA: TGCAGCGTTTGGGGGGGCGTAGAGACCCAGTACTTC. The encoded protein is CSVWGGVETQYF. The full variable domain, in which reference TRBV29-1 and TRBJ2-5 provide the parts outside the CDR3, is SAVISQKPSRDICQRGTSLTIQCQVDSQVTMMFWYRQQPGQSLTLIATANQGSEATYESGFVIDKFPISRPNLTFSTLTVSNMSPEDSSIYLCSVWGGVETQYFGPGTRLLVL.

The rearrangement joins TRBV11-2 to TRBJ2-1; 11 positions agree with TRBD2. The CDR3 has 14 amino acids. Germline CDR1 is SGHAT and CDR2 is FQNNGV. J was trimmed by 6 bases and V by 5 bases; bases with no gene match: 3. CDR3 protein: CASSRGLAANEQFF. CDR3 DNA sequence: TGTGCCAGCAGCCGGGGACTAGCGGCCAATGAGCAGTTCTTC.

The chain joins TRBV6-5 to TRBJ2-1; maybe TRBD2 (5 bases). The CDR3 spans 15 residues. Trimming pared 5 bases from V and 2 bases from J, leaving 13 bases between. Germline CDR1 reads MNHEY; CDR2 reads SVGAGI. CDR3 residues: CASSPLPGTYNEQFF. The CDR3 nucleotides read TGTGCCAGCAGTCCACTACCGGGGACCTACAATGAGCAGTTCTTC.

This chain uses TRBV15 with TRBJ2-1; D is unresolved. V was pared by 0 bases and J by 7 bases, with 16 bases between. From germline, CDR1 is LNHNV and CDR2 YYDKDF (reference sequence). The CDR3 length is 16 residues. Here the CDR3 DNA reads TGTGCCACCAGCAGAGATCTTGGCGCCAGCGTAAATGAGCAGTTCTTC. Protein product: CATSRDLGASVNEQFF.

This clone turned up a few times. V and J are TRBV6-1 and TRBJ1-1, with 7 bases matching TRBD1. Germline CDR1 and CDR2: MNHNS and SASEGT. This CDR3 is built from 14 residues. V trimming: 5 bases; J trimming: 2 bases; junction bases outside the gene matches: 5. The CDR3 here is CASSTGTANTEAFF. The CDR3 coding sequence is TGTGCCAGCAGTACTGGGACAGCCAACACTGAAGCTTTCTTT.

V is TRBV5-1 and J is TRBJ2-1; D unclear. There are 12 residues in the CDR3. Germline loops: CDR1 SGHRS, CDR2 YFSETQ. V lost 2 bases to trimming and J lost 8 bases, with 8 bases between them. The CDR3 DNA reads as TGCGCCAGCAGCTTCCTAGGTCATGAGCAGTTCTTC. It codes for CASSFLGHEQFF.

The rearrangement joins TRBV30 to TRBJ1-1, with TRBD1 as a possible D gene (5 bases). V lost 2 bases and J lost 0, with 10 bases in between. This CDR3 has 14 amino acids. The germline CDR1 and CDR2 sequences are GTSNPN and SVGIG (reference sequence). CDR3 loop: CAWSKGSMNTEAFF. The DNA of the CDR3 is TGTGCCTGGAGTAAGGGGTCTATGAACACTGAAGCTTTCTTT.

The chain uses TRBV7-6 and TRBJ2-3; 9 bases align to TRBD2. The CDR3 loop spans 16 amino acids. Trimming cost V 4 bases and J 1 base; bases outside gene matches: 6. Germline V gene lookup returns CDR1 SGHVS and CDR2 FNYEAQ. The CDR3 DNA follows: TGTGCCAGCAGCTCCACTAGCGGGCGGGGCACAGATACGCAGTATTTT. Its translation is CASSSTSGRGTDTQYF.

The chain links TRBV5-1 to TRBJ2-7; TRBD2 agrees at 8 bases. This CDR3 is built from 15 residues. Germline lookup yields CDR1 SGHRS and CDR2 YFSETQ. J gave up 1 base and V 6 bases, and 9 bases lay outside the gene matches. This chain's CDR3 is CASTATSGGSYEQYF. The CDR3, as DNA: TGCGCCAGCACCGCCACTAGCGGCGGGTCCTACGAGCAGTACTTC.

The chain is built from TRBV6-1 and TRBJ2-2; the match to TRBD1 covers 9 bases. Trimming removed 8 bases from V and 4 bases from J; junction bases left unmatched: 8. The CDR3 runs 15 residues. Germline lookup yields CDR1 MNHNS and CDR2 SASEGT. The CDR3 spells CASSTGGRGTGELFF. The CDR3 DNA reads as TGTGCCAGCTCCACAGGGGGCCGGGGCACCGGGGAGCTGTTTTTT.

The chain recombines TRBV5-4 with TRBJ2-7, with TRBD2 matching 10 bases. Germline loops: CDR1 SGHNT, CDR2 YYREEE (reference sequence). CDR3 size: 16 residues. V trimming: 4 bases; J trimming: 7 bases; junction bases outside the gene matches: 14. This CDR3 is CASSPPSGSGMREQYF. The CDR3 DNA reads as TGTGCCAGCAGCCCCCCTAGCGGGAGTGGGATGAGAGAGCAGTACTTC.

V gene TRBV6-5 combines with J gene TRBJ1-5; D is unclear. The germline gives CDR1 MNHEY, CDR2 SVGAGI. V lost 5 bases to trimming and J lost 7 bases, with 12 bases between them. The CDR3 has 13 amino acids. The CDR3 nucleotides read TGTGCCAGCAGTAAGGAGGCTCTCCAGCCCCAGCATTTT. Its protein is CASSKEALQPQHF.

This chain joins TRBV5-6 and TRBJ1-4; maybe TRBD1 (5 bases). Deletions cut 4 bases from V and 5 bases from J, with 15 bases between. This CDR3 region has 15 residues. Germline V gene lookup returns CDR1 SGHDT and CDR2 YYEEEE. The CDR3, as DNA: TGTGCCAGCAGCCCCTTCCTGGCAGGGAATGAAAAACTGTTTTTT. This codes for CASSPFLAGNEKLFF.

The V and J genes are TRBV19 and TRBJ2-6, with D possibly matching TRBD1 (6 bases). The CDR3 consists of 14 residues. The V gene's germline CDR1 is LNHDA and CDR2 SQIVND (reference sequence). V lost 6 bases and J lost 4, with 10 bases in between. Here the CDR3 DNA reads TGTGCCAGTAGGGACAGACTAGGGGCCAACGTCCTGACTTTC. This gives the protein CASRDRLGANVLTF.

This clone was observed a single time. V gene TRBV6-5 combines with J gene TRBJ2-2, with D possibly TRBD1 on 5 matching bases. CDR1 is MNHEY and CDR2 is SVGAGI in the germline V gene. The V and J ends lost 3 bases and 0 bases respectively, with 11 bases between them. This CDR3 spans 16 amino acids. CDR3 sequence (DNA): TGTGCCAGCAGTTATGACCCAGGGCCGAACACCGGGGAGCTGTTTTTT. It codes for CASSYDPGPNTGELFF.

This chain links TRBV7-9 with TRBJ1-2; 12 nucleotides line up with TRBD1. The CDR3 loop spans 15 amino acids. In germline, CDR1 is SEHNR, CDR2 FQNEAQ (reference sequence). Trimming took 0 bases from V and 8 from J; bases not matched to a gene: 4. CDR3 protein: CASSLAGQGAQGYTF. The CDR3 nucleotides are TGTGCCAGCAGCTTAGCGGGACAGGGGGCGCAGGGCTACACCTTC.

This clone occurred a few times. The genes are TRBV29-1 and TRBJ1-2; the D gene is possibly TRBD1 (5 bases). V was pared by 7 bases and J by 8 bases, with 17 bases between. The CDR3 length is 12 residues. Germline values: CDR1 SQVTM, CDR2 ANQGSEA. For the CDR3, the DNA is TGCAGCGCCCACCAGGGATTTGGCGGCTACACCTTC. This sequence encodes CSAHQGFGGYTF.